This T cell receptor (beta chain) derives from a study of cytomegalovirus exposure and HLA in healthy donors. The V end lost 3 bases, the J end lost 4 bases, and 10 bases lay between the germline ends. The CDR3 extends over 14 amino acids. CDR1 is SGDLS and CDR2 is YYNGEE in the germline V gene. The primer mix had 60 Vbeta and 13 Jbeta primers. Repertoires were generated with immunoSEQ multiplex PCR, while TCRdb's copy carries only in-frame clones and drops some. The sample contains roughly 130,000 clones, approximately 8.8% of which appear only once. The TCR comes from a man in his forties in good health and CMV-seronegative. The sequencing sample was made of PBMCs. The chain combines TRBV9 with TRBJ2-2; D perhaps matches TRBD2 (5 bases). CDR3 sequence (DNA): TGTGCCAGCAGCGGGACTTCTTTCACCGGGGAGCTGTTTTTT. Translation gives CASSGTSFTGELFF.